The 6 T cell receptor beta chains listed next were all sequenced from one sample in a study of regulatory T cells in long-lasting Graves disease. This sample's time point: persistent/refractory GD, antithyroid drugs over 5 years with positive TRAb. The authors made the TCR library using RNA they extracted from PBMCs. Sequencing libraries for TCR beta were prepared with iRepertoire HTBI primers and Arm-PCR of CDR3 regions. Each CDR3 protein is one row after TCRdb ran MiXCR on the multiplex PCR reads. Of 300,000 to 350,000 distinct CDR3 sequences listed, 15% to 20% are singletons. This sample comprised peripheral blood mononuclear cells (PBMCs), obtained when the disease was refractory, from a patient treated with antithyroid drugs. These TCRs come from a female donor with Graves disease.

At least ten counts were recorded for this clonotype. The rearrangement links TRBV4-3 to TRBJ1-1; weak D call: TRBD1 (6 bases). Between the trimmed V and J ends, which lost 1 base and 4 bases, there was a span of 13 bases. The length of the CDR3 is 15 residues. Germline assignment: CDR1 LGHNA and CDR2 YSLEER. In DNA, the CDR3 is TGCGCCAGCAGCCAAGGTCGGGGGGCAGGCACTGAAGCTTTCTTT. Protein product: CASSQGRGAGTEAFF.

Ten or more counts support this clonotype. V and J are TRBV12-3 or TRBV12-4 and TRBJ2-1, with 7 bases identical to TRBD2. This CDR3 has 10 amino acids. CDR3 in DNA: TGTCTAGTGGGAGGGGATGAGCAGTTCTTC. Its translation is CLVGGDEQFF.

This clonotype was detected ten times or more. The chain combines TRBV18 with TRBJ2-5; D remains unclear. This CDR3 spans 13 amino acids. V shed 8 bases and J shed 1 base, with 11 bases lying between them. Germline V gene sequence: CDR1 KGHSH, CDR2 LQKENI. The CDR3 loop reads CASQASLQETQYF. As DNA, the CDR3 is TGTGCCAGCCAAGCGAGCCTCCAAGAGACCCAGTACTTC.

The rearrangement links TRBV20-1 to TRBJ2-7, with TRBD2 matching 10 bases. There are 14 residues in the CDR3. The ends lost 8 bases at V and 3 bases at J; junction bases unmatched: 10. Germline V lookup: CDR1 DFQATT, CDR2 SNEGSKA (reference sequence). CDR3 sequence: CSPKPLAGVYEQYF. CDR3 nucleotides: TGCAGTCCCAAGCCTCTAGCGGGAGTCTACGAGCAGTACTTC.

Worth noting for this clonotype: A junction boundary mismatches the germline segment, possibly from a read error. The rearrangement uses TRBV11-2 and TRBJ1-2; TRBD1 matches 8 bases. CDR1 is SGHAT, CDR2 FQNNGV, per germline. This CDR3 has 14 amino acids. CDR3 DNA: TGTGCCAGCGGCGGCGACAGGGGCGGCTATGGCCACACCTTC. This sequence encodes CASGGDRGGYGHTF. The whole variable domain, remainder taken from reference TRBV11-2 and TRBJ1-2, is EAGVAQSPRYKIIEKRQSVAFWCNPISGHATLYWYQQILGQGPKLLIQFQNNGVVDDSQLPKDRFSAERLKGVDSTLKIQPAKLEDSAVYLCASGGDRGGYGHTFGSGTRLTVV.

V and J are TRBV18 and TRBJ1-1; 8 bases agree with TRBD1. The CDR3 loop spans 14 amino acids. Germline V gene lookup returns CDR1 KGHSH and CDR2 LQKENI. V lost 2 bases and J lost 4; bases outside the gene matches: 3. The CDR3 DNA follows: TGTGCCAGCTCACCAGCAGGACAGGGCACTGAAGCTTTCTTT. Amino acids: CASSPAGQGTEAFF.